These T cell receptor beta chains were read from a single sample in a study of blood T cell repertoires in COVID-19. Repertoires were generated with immunoSEQ multiplex PCR, while TCRdb's copy carries only in-frame clones and drops some. Of 100,000 to 120,000 clones listed, approximately 90% are singletons. Input material: peripheral blood. Source of these receptors: a woman between 50 and 59 years old with acute or convalescent COVID-19. CDR3s include the opening cysteine and the closing phenylalanine or tryptophan. The order of the fields is V gene, J gene, D gene, clone size, CDR3 DNA, CDR3 protein. The D gene is left open where the match is weak. Clone size is shown for a subset of rows, as once, few, many or a class of expanded clone.

TRBV2	TRBJ1-1	TRBD1	NA	TGTGCCAGCAGTGAAAATCCCGGACAGGGGGACCAAGCTTTCTTT	CASSENPGQGDQAFF
TRBV27	TRBJ2-1	TRBD2	NA	TGTGCCAGCAGTGCTTATAGCGGGAGTAGGCGCAATGAGCAGTTCTTC	CASSAYSGSRRNEQFF
TRBV11-3	TRBJ2-3	NA	NA	TGTGCCAGCAGCTTGGGGCCAGGAGATACGCAGTATTTT	CASSLGPGDTQYF
TRBV13	TRBJ1-4	TRBD1	NA	TGTGCCAGCAGCGTCGACAGGGGCGGTGAAAAACTGTTTTTT	CASSVDRGGEKLFF
TRBV6-1	TRBJ1-1	NA	NA	TGTGCCAGCAGTGAAGCCAGGCCGAACACTGAAGCTTTCTTT	CASSEARPNTEAFF
TRBV6-5	TRBJ2-2	TRBD2	few	TGTGCCAGCACGCTAGCGGACGGGGAGCTGTTTTTT	CASTLADGELFF
TRBV19	TRBJ1-1	NA	NA	TGTGCCAGTAGTATCCGCAGAAGGGGGAACACTGAAGCTTTCTTT	CASSIRRRGNTEAFF
TRBV5-1	TRBJ1-2	NA	NA	TGCGCCAGCAGCCCCCGGGAGCCCCTAGGCTACACCTTC	CASSPREPLGYTF
TRBV2	TRBJ1-1	NA	NA	TGTGCCAGCAATCAAAATAGGAACACTGAAGCTTTCTTT	CASNQNRNTEAFF
TRBV19	TRBJ1-2	NA	few	TGTGCCAGTAGTATAGAAGTCTTACAGCTTTATGGCTACACCTTC	CASSIEVLQLYGYTF
TRBV18	TRBJ2-3	NA	NA	TGTGCCAGCTCACCGCAAACAGGGCAGGATACGCAGTATTTT	CASSPQTGQDTQYF
TRBV7-2	TRBJ1-1	NA	NA	TGTGCCAGCAGCTTAGAAGGACAGCCGAACACTGAAGCTTTCTTT	CASSLEGQPNTEAFF
TRBV2	TRBJ1-5	NA	NA	TGTGCCAGCAGTCGGGACACCAATCAGCCCCAGCATTTT	CASSRDTNQPQHF
TRBV6-5	TRBJ1-3	NA	NA	TGTGCCAGCAGTTACCGGGGGAGGGCTGGAAACACCATATATTTT	CASSYRGRAGNTIYF
TRBV7-9	TRBJ1-2	NA	few	TGTGCCAGCAGCTTAGCGGAGATCTATGGCTACACCTTC	CASSLAEIYGYTF
TRBV13	TRBJ2-2	TRBD2	few	TGTGCCAGCAGCTTACCGGGACTAGCGGGACTGAACACCGGGGAGCTGTTTTTT	CASSLPGLAGLNTGELFF
TRBV20-1	TRBJ2-5	TRBD2	NA	TGCAGTGCTAGTACCCAGCGGGAGAATTCGGAGACCCAGTACTTC	CSASTQRENSETQYF
TRBV7-9	TRBJ2-7	NA	NA	TGTGCCAGCAGCTTAGTAATCGGGAGTTACGAGCAGTACTTC	CASSLVIGSYEQYF
TRBV4-2	TRBJ1-1	NA	NA	TGTGCCAGCAGCCACACCCGGTTTTCCGAAGCTTTCTTT	CASSHTRFSEAFF
TRBV28	TRBJ1-4	NA	NA	TGTGCCAGCAGTTTAGGGGGGGCGGATGAAAAACTGTTTTTT	CASSLGGADEKLFF
TRBV5-1	TRBJ2-1	TRBD2	NA	TGCGCCAGCAGCTCAGGGACTAGCGGCTACAATGAGCAGTTCTTC	CASSSGTSGYNEQFF
TRBV28	TRBJ2-4	TRBD1	NA	TGTGCCAGCAGTTTAGGGGTGGGGGACAGGGGTTACATTCAGTACTTC	CASSLGVGDRGYIQYF
TRBV28	TRBJ1-3	NA	NA	TGTGCCAGCAGGACACCAGGAATAAGTGGAAACACCATATATTTT	CASRTPGISGNTIYF
TRBV5-4	TRBJ2-7	TRBD2	NA	TGTGCCAGCAGCTTAGGACTAGCGGGAGTTTCCTACGAGCAGTACTTC	CASSLGLAGVSYEQYF
TRBV10-3	TRBJ2-7	TRBD2	NA	TGTGCCATCAGTGAGTCTGGGGGGGAGCGGGAGCAGTACTTC	CAISESGGEREQYF